This T cell receptor (beta chain) was sequenced in a study of cytomegalovirus exposure and HLA in healthy donors. This clone was detected once. The V end was cut by 1 base, the J end by 4 bases, with 10 bases between. The CDR3 is 13 amino acids. Germline CDR1 GTSNPN, CDR2 SVGIG (reference sequence). Use of 60 Vbeta and 13 Jbeta primers characterized the PCR. Sequenced by immunoSEQ multiplex PCR; TCRdb stores in-frame clones only, minus some. The sample lists 95,000 to 100,000 clones, roughly 82% seen once, with 8.5% to 12% in the top ten. The J gene is TRBJ1-2, the V gene TRBV30; D is ambiguous. Sequencing was performed on PBMCs. This sequence was found in a man in his fifties in good health and CMV-seronegative. The CDR3 bases are TGTGCCTGGAGTGACCAAGGAGCCTATGGCTACACCTTC. Translating gives CAWSDQGAYGYTF.